This T cell receptor (beta chain) derives from a study of blood T cell repertoires in COVID-19. Study in general: Spain, Italy and the United States supplied samples that represented acute and convalescent COVID-19. Nucleic acid was either cDNA or gDNA, and it came from T cells, B-cell-depleted T cells, or PBMCs.

Per the authors' pipeline: Amplified reference gene primers provided the basis for estimating nucleated cell counts. The repertoire was sequenced with immunoSEQ multiplex PCR; TCRdb's copy has only in-frame clones and lacks some. V, J and clone size derive from that table, while D and trimming were established from the DNA sequence. This table has tens of thousands of clones, 75% to 90% appearing once. This clone was seen only once. The germline V gene has CDR1 LNHDA and CDR2 SQIVND (reference sequence). The CDR3 extends over 16 amino acids. V lost 6 bases and J 3 bases, leaving 17 bases between the germline ends.

This chain connects TRBV19 to TRBJ2-2; D unclear. Sample: peripheral blood. This TCR was sampled from a woman between 70 and 85 years old with active COVID-19. Written as DNA, the CDR3 is TGTGCCAGTAGCGGTGGGTTCGTTGGGCACACCGGGGAGCTGTTTTTT. This sequence encodes CASSGGFVGHTGELFF.